The entry below gives a single T cell receptor (beta chain) sequence along with its context. CDR1 and CDR2 from the germline V gene are WNHNN and SYGVQD (reference sequence). The CDR3 extends over 17 amino acids. The V end was cut by 6 bases, the J end by 6 bases, with 26 bases between. The data were obtained in a study of blood T cell repertoires in COVID-19. Clones were sequenced by immunoSEQ multiplex PCR, and TCRdb holds only the in-frame ones, with some missing. Among roughly 72,000 clones listed, around nine tenths were seen once. Material: peripheral blood. The chain recombines TRBV10-1 with TRBJ1-2; perhaps TRBD1 as D (6 bases). This TCR derives from a human donor in a cohort sampled during active COVID-19. The CDR3 is CASRDPHGGGGDHGYTF. CDR3 nucleotide sequence: TGCGCCAGCAGAGACCCCCACGGTGGGGGGGGCGATCATGGCTACACCTTC.